What follows are 23 T cell receptor beta chains derived from one specimen sequenced in a study of immune evolution from preneoplasia to lung adenocarcinoma. Some clones are missing from TCRdb's copy, which holds only in-frame ones; the method was immunoSEQ multiplex PCR. The repertoire holds tens of thousands of clones, with 65% to 80% as singletons. Material for sequencing was FFPE invasive lung adenocarcinoma tissue. These receptors were collected from a person aged 55 to 75 with lung adenocarcinoma.

The chain employs TRBV11-2 and TRBJ2-2; no definite D call. The V and J ends lost 3 bases and 6 bases respectively, with 5 bases between them. Germline assignment: CDR1 SGHAT and CDR2 FQNNGV. This CDR3 spans 12 amino acids. This CDR3 is CASSFLAGELFF. The CDR3 nucleotides are TGTGCCAGCAGCTTCCTGGCCGGGGAGCTGTTTTTT.

By frequency in the sample, this clone is medium-sized (0.01 to 0.1%). The V call is TRBV14, the J call TRBJ1-2; D ambiguous. V lost 5 bases, J lost 4 bases, and 8 bases lay in between. The CDR3 covers 12 residues. Germline V gene lookup returns CDR1 SGHDN and CDR2 FVKESK. The CDR3 nucleotides read TGTGCCAGCAGCAAAACGAGCTATGGCTACACCTTC. Protein product: CASSKTSYGYTF.

The rearrangement uses TRBV12-5 and TRBJ2-5, with 11 bases fitting TRBD2. The V gene's germline CDR1 is LGHNT and CDR2 FRNRAP. The V and J ends lost 5 bases and 1 base, in that order; junction bases with no gene match: 3. This CDR3 is built from 15 residues. The CDR3: CASGPGTSGQETQYF. The CDR3 nucleotides read TGTGCTAGTGGTCCCGGGACTAGCGGCCAAGAGACCCAGTACTTC.

As for this clone: This same CDR3 is encoded by further DNA sequences in the sample. V usage is TRBV7-2 and J usage is TRBJ2-5; 7 bases line up with TRBD1. Germline V lookup: CDR1 SGHTA, CDR2 FQGNSA. V lost 6 bases and J lost 5; bases outside the gene matches: 9. This CDR3 comprises 14 residues. The CDR3 DNA reads TGTGCCAGCAGTCCGAACAGGGGCAGGGAGACCCAGTACTTC. This gives the protein CASSPNRGRETQYF.

The chain uses TRBV5-4 and TRBJ2-1; a possible D gene is TRBD2 (5 bases). V was trimmed by 2 bases and J by 5 bases, leaving 14 bases between them. This CDR3 has 15 amino acids. Germline CDR1 is SGHNT and CDR2 is YYREEE (reference sequence). The CDR3 DNA is TGTGCCAGCAGCTTTTCGCCACTAGAGGACAATGAGCAGTTCTTC. This sequence encodes CASSFSPLEDNEQFF.

In regard to this clone: At one of its ends the junction is not consistent with the germline gene, which may arise from a read error. This chain uses TRBV7-2 with TRBJ2-3, with TRBD2 identical over 13 bases. CDR3 length: 16 amino acids. Per the germline V gene, CDR1 is SGHTA and CDR2 is FQGNSA. CDR3 sequence: CANSSGTSGKADTQYF. The CDR3 DNA reads TGTGCCAACAGCTCCGGGACTAGCGGGAAGGCAGATACGCAATATTTT. Together with reference TRBV7-2 and TRBJ2-3, the CDR3 gives the full variable domain: GAGVSQSPSNKVTEKGKDVELRCDPISGHTALYWYRQSLGQGLEFLIYFQGNSAPDKSGLPSDRFSAERTGGSVSTLTIQRTQQEDSAVYLCANSSGTSGKADTQYFGPGTRLTVL.

This chain links TRBV19 with TRBJ2-2; D is unclear. The germline V gene encodes CDR1 LNHDA and CDR2 SQIVND (reference sequence). The CDR3 runs 16 residues. V was clipped by 2 bases and J by 1 base, with 11 bases between them. In nucleotides, the CDR3 is TGTGCCAGTAGTATATGGGAACCTCAGAACACCGGGGAGCTGTTTTTT. It codes for CASSIWEPQNTGELFF. Filled out from reference TRBV19 and TRBJ2-2, the complete variable domain reads DGGITQSPKYLFRKEGQNVTLSCEQNLNHDAMYWYRQDPGQGLRLIYYSQIVNDFQKGDIAEGYSVSREKKESFPLTVTSAQKNPTAFYLCASSIWEPQNTGELFFGEGSRLTVL.

The chain links TRBV11-3 to TRBJ2-2, with D possibly being TRBD1 (5 bases). The CDR3 spans 15 residues. Germline V gives CDR1 SGHNT, CDR2 YENEEA. V was shortened by 5 bases and J by 5 bases, with 15 bases between the two germline ends. The CDR3 nucleotides read TGTGCCAGCAGCCCTTTGACAGTGTCGACCGGGGAGCTGTTTTTT. This encodes CASSPLTVSTGELFF.

The V and J genes are TRBV10-1 and TRBJ2-2; TRBD2 aligns across 13 bases. J was trimmed by 5 bases and V by 0 bases; bases with no gene match: 12. CDR3 length equals 20 residues. The germline V gene encodes CDR1 WNHNN and CDR2 SYGVQD (reference sequence). The CDR3 DNA sequence: TGCGCCAGCAGTGAGTCTGGCAGGGGACGACTAGCGGGAGGAACCGGGGAGCTGTTTTTT. It is translated as CASSESGRGRLAGGTGELFF.

The chain recombines TRBV6-1 with TRBJ2-7; D remains unclear. V lost 1 base to trimming and J lost 1 base, with 14 bases between them. The CDR3 runs 16 residues. CDR1 and CDR2 from the germline V gene are MNHNS and SASEGT. The CDR3 DNA reads as TGTGCCAGCAGTGAAGTTTGGGCAGTTACATCCTACGAGCAGTACTTC. This encodes CASSEVWAVTSYEQYF.

The chain is built from TRBV6-5 and TRBJ1-3; a weak D match, TRBD1 (6 bases). CDR1 and CDR2 (germline): MNHEY, SVGAGI. This CDR3 is 14 amino acids long. Between the trimmed V and J ends, which lost 7 bases and 4 bases, there was a span of 14 bases. The CDR3 DNA is TGTGCCAGCACTCGGGGGGGCGCCGGAAACACCATATATTTT. Translation gives CASTRGGAGNTIYF.

The V call is TRBV5-5, the J call TRBJ2-3; the D is unclear. V dropped 2 bases and J dropped 5 bases, with 0 bases sitting between them. CDR3 length: 10 amino acids. Germline-derived CDR1 and CDR2 are SGHKS and YYEKEE (reference sequence). The CDR3, as DNA: TGTGCCAGCAGCTTAGATACGCAGTATTTT. Translated, it gives CASSLDTQYF.

V usage is TRBV7-3 and J usage is TRBJ2-3; the match to TRBD2 covers 14 bases. In germline, CDR1 is SGHTA, CDR2 FQGTGA. The CDR3 is made up of 16 amino acids. With V trimmed by 5 bases and J by 5 bases, 6 bases remained unmatched. The CDR3, as DNA: TGTGCCAGCAGCAAGACTAGCGGGAGGGCCGGAGATACGCAGTATTTT. Encoded protein: CASSKTSGRAGDTQYF.

The chain couples TRBV4-2 to TRBJ1-5, with TRBD1 matching over 10 bases. The CDR3 has 15 amino acids. V was clipped by 3 bases and J by 6 bases; unmatched bases: 5. Germline assignment: CDR1 LGHNA and CDR2 YNFKEQ. DNA of the CDR3: TGTGCCAGCAGCCAGGCCGGGACAGGGGTTCAGCCCCAGCATTTT. This codes for CASSQAGTGVQPQHF.

The chain joins TRBV13 to TRBJ2-3, with a weak D call TRBD2 (6 bases). The CDR3 consists of 15 residues. Germline CDR1 reads PRHDT; CDR2 reads FYEKMQ (reference sequence). V was clipped by 3 bases and J by 2 bases, with 12 bases between them. CDR3 region: CASSFRDFDTDTQYF. The DNA for the CDR3 is TGTGCCAGCAGCTTTCGGGACTTCGACACAGATACGCAGTATTTT.

The chain uses TRBV7-2 and TRBJ2-1; 12 nucleotides align to TRBD2. This CDR3 has 15 amino acids. V dropped 0 bases and J dropped 6; count of bases not matched to a gene: 0. Germline V CDR1 and CDR2: SGHTA, FQGNSA. The CDR3 region has the DNA TGTGCCAGCAGCTTAGCACTAGCGGGAGGCAATGAGCAGTTCTTC. Encoded protein: CASSLALAGGNEQFF.

This chain joins TRBV7-8 and TRBJ2-1; a possible D gene is TRBD2 (6 bases). Germline CDR1 reads SGHVS; CDR2 reads FQNEAQ. This CDR3 has 15 amino acids. Trimming removed 5 bases at V and 2 bases at J, with 13 bases between. This CDR3 is CASSPRGGAYNEQFF. The CDR3 DNA reads TGTGCCAGCAGCCCTCGTGGCGGGGCCTACAATGAGCAGTTCTTC.

The chain links TRBV5-1 to TRBJ2-2; 12 bases are a match to TRBD2. This CDR3 spans 17 amino acids. V shed 7 bases and J 5 bases; nucleotides not matched to a gene: 12. Germline V CDR1 and CDR2: SGHRS, YFSETQ. In nucleotides, the CDR3 is TGCGCCAGCCGAGCGTACAGGACTAGCGGGAAAACCGGGGAGCTGTTTTTT. It translates to CASRAYRTSGKTGELFF.

The chain uses TRBV4-1 and TRBJ1-4, with 10 bases matching TRBD1. The V and J ends lost 3 bases and 7 bases, in that order; junction bases with no gene match: 2. The CDR3 is made up of 14 amino acids. Germline CDR1 MGHRA, CDR2 YSYEKL. The CDR3 reads CASSQGQGLEKLFF. The CDR3, as DNA: TGCGCCAGCAGCCAGGGACAGGGGCTTGAAAAACTGTTTTTT.

The sample holds a few counts of this clone. The V and J genes are TRBV6-5 and TRBJ1-1; D is possibly TRBD1 (5 bases). The CDR3 extends over 16 amino acids. CDR1 MNHEY and CDR2 SVGAGI come from the germline V gene. Trimming shortened V by 1 base and J by 5 bases, and 17 bases separated the two germline ends. The CDR3: CASSYYPPPGLTEAFF. The CDR3 DNA is TGTGCCAGCAGTTACTACCCCCCGCCAGGGTTAACTGAAGCTTTCTTT.

The chain links TRBV29-1 to TRBJ2-5; D may be TRBD2 (6 bases). The germline gives CDR1 SQVTM, CDR2 ANQGSEA. The CDR3 is 13 residues long. V was pared by 1 base and J by 5 bases, with 11 bases between. The CDR3 region is CSVEVGGAETQYF. The DNA of the CDR3 is TGCAGCGTTGAAGTGGGGGGAGCTGAGACCCAGTACTTC.

The V call is TRBV28, the J call TRBJ1-2; unclear D gene. CDR1 is MDHEN and CDR2 is SYDVKM in the germline V gene. CDR3 length: 13 amino acids. V was trimmed by 5 bases and J by 8 bases, leaving 15 bases between them. For the CDR3, the DNA is TGTGCCAGCAGTCCCGCGGCCGTTTGGGGCTACACCTTC. Translating it yields CASSPAAVWGYTF.

This clone has only a few counts. The V gene is TRBV7-2, the J gene TRBJ2-7; D is possibly TRBD1 or TRBD2 (5 bases each). Trimming removed 7 bases at V and 3 bases at J, with 19 bases between. This CDR3 contains 15 residues. In germline, CDR1 is SGHTA, CDR2 FQGNSA. The CDR3 DNA reads TGTGCCAGCAACCCAGTACCAGGGCGGGTCTACGAGCAGTACTTC. This gives the protein CASNPVPGRVYEQYF.